The rows below give T cell receptor beta chains drawn from one sample of a study of OX40 agonist ivuxolimab in advanced cancers. The assay was immunoSEQ multiplex PCR, and TCRdb's table has in-frame clones only and misses some. The table includes 50,000 to 55,000 clones, 75% to 90% detected once. The source material was CD4+ or CD8+ T cells sorted from blood, sampled in a trial of the OX40 agonist ivuxolimab. These receptors came from an adult with an advanced solid tumor such as melanoma, head and neck, liver or kidney cancer. CDR3s include the opening cysteine and the closing phenylalanine or tryptophan. The D gene is left open where the match is weak. Clone size is stated in some rows and not others, as once, few, many or a class when expanded.

v_call	d_call	clone_size	j_call	cdr3_nt	cdr3_aa
TRBV28	NA	few	TRBJ2-7	TGTGCCAGCAGTTTACAGGGTAGCTCCTACGAGCAGTACTTC	CASSLQGSSYEQYF
TRBV7-9	NA	NA	TRBJ2-1	TGTGCCAGCAGCTTAGTCAATGAGCAGTTCTTC	CASSLVNEQFF
TRBV7-2	NA	NA	TRBJ2-7	TGTGCCAGCAGCCTATCCACATTCTACGAGCAGTACTTC	CASSLSTFYEQYF
TRBV19	TRBD1	NA	TRBJ1-3	TGTGCCACCGTCCCGGGACAGGGCTCTGGAAACACCATATATTTT	CATVPGQGSGNTIYF
TRBV27	NA	once	TRBJ2-7	TGTGCCAGCAGTTTCGATAGGGGCCCCTACGAGCAGTACTTC	CASSFDRGPYEQYF
TRBV4-1	NA	medium-sized	TRBJ1-2	TGCGCCAGCAGCCAAGATGAGATGACTAACTATGGCTACACCTTC	CASSQDEMTNYGYTF
TRBV9	NA	NA	TRBJ2-6	TGTGCCAGCAGCCCCAGCCCCCAGGGTTCTGGGGCCAACGTCCTGACTTTC	CASSPSPQGSGANVLTF
TRBV19	TRBD1	NA	TRBJ2-7	TGTGCCAGTAGTGGACAGGGTTCCGGGCAGTACTTC	CASSGQGSGQYF
TRBV30	NA	NA	TRBJ1-5	TGTGCCTGGGCCCGGGGTACCAATCAGCCCCAGCATTTT	CAWARGTNQPQHF
TRBV6-5	NA	NA	TRBJ1-2	TGTGCCAGCAGTCGCCCCGAAGGAGGCTACACCTTC	CASSRPEGGYTF
TRBV14	TRBD1	NA	TRBJ2-3	TGTGCCAGCAGCCAAATCGGACAGGGGATTGTAGATACGCAGTATTTT	CASSQIGQGIVDTQYF
TRBV5-4	TRBD1	NA	TRBJ2-5	TGTGCCAGCAGCGCTGGGACAGGGGAGGTGGAGACCCAGTACTTC	CASSAGTGEVETQYF
TRBV6-1	TRBD2	NA	TRBJ2-1	TGTGCCAGCAGTGCGCGACTAGCGGGGGGGGAGTGGACCTCCTACAATGAGCAGTTCTTC	CASSARLAGGEWTSYNEQFF
TRBV28	NA	NA	TRBJ2-7	TGTGCCAGCAGTGCCCCCGGGGGCATCTACGAGCAGTACTTC	CASSAPGGIYEQYF
TRBV2	NA	NA	TRBJ2-3	TGTGCCACGGGAGTAAGCACAGATACGCAGTATTTT	CATGVSTDTQYF
TRBV6-5	NA	NA	TRBJ1-1	TGTGCCAGCAGTTACTATGGCCAAGTAAACACTGAAGCTTTCTTT	CASSYYGQVNTEAFF
TRBV28	NA	NA	TRBJ1-5	TGTGCCAGCAGCCAGCCTCCGTATAGCAATCAGCCCCAGCATTTT	CASSQPPYSNQPQHF
TRBV19	NA	few	TRBJ1-2	TGTGCCAGTAGTATCCGGGACGGCGAACGGACCTTC	CASSIRDGERTF
TRBV15	NA	NA	TRBJ2-5	TGTGCCACCAGCAGGGGGGGATATCAAGTCCAAGAGACCCAGTACTTC	CATSRGGYQVQETQYF
TRBV27	NA	NA	TRBJ2-1	TGTGCCAGCAGTGGGGACCCCTACAATGAGCAGTTCTTC	CASSGDPYNEQFF
TRBV11-2	NA	NA	TRBJ1-5	TGTGCCAGCAGCCTCCAGGGCACAGGCAATCAGCCCCAGCATTTT	CASSLQGTGNQPQHF
TRBV18	NA	NA	TRBJ2-6	TGTGCCAGCTCACCAGTGAACAGGCGATCTGGGGCCAACGTCCTGACTTTC	CASSPVNRRSGANVLTF
TRBV7-9	NA	NA	TRBJ1-1	TGTGCCAGCAGCTTAGTCGATTTTACTGAAGCTTTCTTT	CASSLVDFTEAFF
TRBV11-3	NA	NA	TRBJ1-1	TGTGCCAGCAGCTTATTCCCGAACACTGAAGCTTTCTTT	CASSLFPNTEAFF
TRBV7-8	NA	NA	TRBJ2-5	TGTGCCAGCAGCTGGGCTTTTCAAGAGACCCAGTACTTC	CASSWAFQETQYF
TRBV11-2	NA	once	TRBJ2-3	TGTGCCAGCAGCTTAGTGGAAGGTACGCAGTATTTT	CASSLVEGTQYF
TRBV2	NA	NA	TRBJ2-7	TGTGCCAGCAGTGTCACTAGCTACGAGCAGTACTTC	CASSVTSYEQYF
TRBV6-5	NA	NA	TRBJ2-1	TGTGCCAGCAGTTACTCGGTGGGAGGTGGGAATGAGCAGTTCTTC	CASSYSVGGGNEQFF
TRBV29-1	NA	NA	TRBJ1-1	TGCAGCGTCAGCAGGGATCGGAACACTGAAGCTTTCTTT	CSVSRDRNTEAFF
TRBV10-3	NA	NA	TRBJ2-5	TGTGCCAGTGGGGAGTATCAAGAGACCCAGTACTTC	CASGEYQETQYF
TRBV27	TRBD2	NA	TRBJ2-3	TGTGCCAGCAGTTTTAGCGGGCCCAGCACAGATACGCAGTATTTT	CASSFSGPSTDTQYF
TRBV19	TRBD1	NA	TRBJ1-5	TGTGCCAGTAGTATTGGTCGGGACAGGGGCAATCAGCCCCAGCATTTT	CASSIGRDRGNQPQHF
TRBV6-4	NA	NA	TRBJ2-1	TGTGCCAGCAGCGTCGAGCCATCCAATGAGCAGTTCTTC	CASSVEPSNEQFF
TRBV9	TRBD1	NA	TRBJ1-2	TGTGCCAGCTCACAGGGGGCGGCCTACTATGGCTACACCTTC	CASSQGAAYYGYTF
TRBV19	NA	NA	TRBJ1-4	TGTGCCAGTAGTATTCCGTCGGGGGTTTCAGGAGAAAAACTGTTTTTT	CASSIPSGVSGEKLFF
TRBV27	TRBD1	NA	TRBJ2-3	TGTGCCAGCAGCGTGGGACAGGGCGTCGATACGCAGTATTTT	CASSVGQGVDTQYF
TRBV7-9	TRBD2	NA	TRBJ2-1	TGTGCCAGCAGCTTATCACTAGCGGGGGACCTCTACAATGAGCAGTTCTTC	CASSLSLAGDLYNEQFF
TRBV7-6	NA	NA	TRBJ2-1	TGTGCCAGCAGCTTAGGGATCTACAATGAGCAGTTCTTC	CASSLGIYNEQFF
TRBV29-1	NA	NA	TRBJ2-5	TGCAGCGTCGCCCGACTAGGAGGGGAGACCCAGTACTTC	CSVARLGGETQYF
TRBV28	NA	few	TRBJ1-2	TGTGCCAGCAGTCCCGCAGGGGTCAGGGACTATGGCTACACCTTC	CASSPAGVRDYGYTF